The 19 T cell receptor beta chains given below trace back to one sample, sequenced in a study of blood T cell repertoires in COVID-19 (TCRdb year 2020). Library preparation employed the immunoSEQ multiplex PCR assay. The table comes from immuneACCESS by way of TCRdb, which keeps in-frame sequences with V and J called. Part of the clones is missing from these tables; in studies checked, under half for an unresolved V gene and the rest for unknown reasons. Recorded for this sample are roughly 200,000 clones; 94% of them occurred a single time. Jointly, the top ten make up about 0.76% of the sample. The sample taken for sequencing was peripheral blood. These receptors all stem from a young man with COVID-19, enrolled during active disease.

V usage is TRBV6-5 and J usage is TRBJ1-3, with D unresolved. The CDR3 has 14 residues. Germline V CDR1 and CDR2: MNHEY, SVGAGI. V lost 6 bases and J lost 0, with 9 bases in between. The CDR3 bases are TGTGCCAGCAGACCTGCCAGCTCTGGAAACACCATATATTTT. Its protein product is CASRPASSGNTIYF.

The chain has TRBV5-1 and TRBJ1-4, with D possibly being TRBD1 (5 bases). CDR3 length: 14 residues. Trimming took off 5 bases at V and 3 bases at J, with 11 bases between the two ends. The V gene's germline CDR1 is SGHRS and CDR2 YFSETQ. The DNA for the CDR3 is TGCGCCAGCAGTTTATTAGGGGCTAATGAAAAACTGTTTTTT. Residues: CASSLLGANEKLFF.

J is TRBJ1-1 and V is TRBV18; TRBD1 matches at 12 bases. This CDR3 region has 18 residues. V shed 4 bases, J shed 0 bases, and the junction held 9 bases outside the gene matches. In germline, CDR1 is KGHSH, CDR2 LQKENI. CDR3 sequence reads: CASSLYRDRGLVNTEAFF. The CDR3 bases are TGTGCCAGCTCACTATACCGGGACAGGGGGCTCGTGAACACTGAAGCTTTCTTT.

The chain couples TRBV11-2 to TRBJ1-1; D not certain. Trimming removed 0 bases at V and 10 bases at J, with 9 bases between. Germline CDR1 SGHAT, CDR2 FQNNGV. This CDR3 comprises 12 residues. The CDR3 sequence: CASSLDSRGAFF. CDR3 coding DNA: TGTGCCAGCAGCTTAGATAGTAGAGGAGCTTTCTTT.

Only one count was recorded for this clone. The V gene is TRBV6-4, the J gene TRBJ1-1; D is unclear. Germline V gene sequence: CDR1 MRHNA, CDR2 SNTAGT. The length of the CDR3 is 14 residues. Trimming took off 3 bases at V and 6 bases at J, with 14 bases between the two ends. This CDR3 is CASSEEGSISEAFF. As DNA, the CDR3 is TGTGCCAGCAGTGAGGAGGGATCGATCTCTGAAGCTTTCTTT.

Here the CDR3 DNA reads TGCGCCAGCAGCTCTAACCGGGACACCCAAGTTGGAGATACGCAGTATTTT. Translation gives CASSSNRDTQVGDTQYF. V is TRBV4-1 and J is TRBJ2-3, with D perhaps TRBD1 (6 bases). The CDR3 has 17 amino acids. Trimming pared 5 bases from V and 5 bases from J, leaving 23 bases between. From germline, CDR1 is MGHRA and CDR2 YSYEKL.

CDR3: CASSRVPGANYGYTF. The CDR3 coding sequence is TGCGCCAGCAGCAGGGTGCCGGGAGCTAACTATGGCTACACCTTC. The chain has TRBV5-1 and TRBJ1-2; no firm D call. The V end was cut by 4 bases, the J end by 0 bases, with 13 bases between. The CDR3 spans 15 residues. Germline values: CDR1 SGHRS, CDR2 YFSETQ.

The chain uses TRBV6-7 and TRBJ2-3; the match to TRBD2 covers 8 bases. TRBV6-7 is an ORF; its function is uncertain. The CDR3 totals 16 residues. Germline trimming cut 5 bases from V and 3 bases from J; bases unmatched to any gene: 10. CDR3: CASSKRGPPVTDTQYF. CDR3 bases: TGTGCCAGCAGTAAGCGGGGGCCCCCCGTAACAGATACGCAGTATTTT.

CDR3: CASSQAGRRFTGELFF. The CDR3 DNA follows: TGCGCCAGCAGCCAAGCGGGTAGGAGATTCACCGGGGAGCTGTTTTTT. The chain has TRBV4-1 and TRBJ2-2, with D hard to call. Germline assignment: CDR1 MGHRA and CDR2 YSYEKL. This CDR3 region has 16 residues. V was clipped by 1 base and J by 4 bases, with 13 bases between them.

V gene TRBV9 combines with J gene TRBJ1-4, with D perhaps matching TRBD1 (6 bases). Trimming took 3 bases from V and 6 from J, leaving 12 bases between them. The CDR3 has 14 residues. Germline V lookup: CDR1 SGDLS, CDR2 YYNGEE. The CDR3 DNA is TGTGCCAGCAGCGCCAGGGGAGAGGATGAAAAACTGTTTTTT. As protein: CASSARGEDEKLFF. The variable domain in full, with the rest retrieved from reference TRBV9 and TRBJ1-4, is DSGVTQTPKHLITATGQRVTLRCSPRSGDLSVYWYQQSLDQGLQFLIQYYNGEERAKGNILERFSAQQFPDLHSELNLSSLELGDSALYFCASSARGEDEKLFFGSGTQLSVL.

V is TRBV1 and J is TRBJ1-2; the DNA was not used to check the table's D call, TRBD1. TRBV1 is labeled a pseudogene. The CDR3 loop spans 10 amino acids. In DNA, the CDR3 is TGCACCAGCCAGGGAAGCGGCTACACCTTC. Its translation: CTSQGSGYTF.

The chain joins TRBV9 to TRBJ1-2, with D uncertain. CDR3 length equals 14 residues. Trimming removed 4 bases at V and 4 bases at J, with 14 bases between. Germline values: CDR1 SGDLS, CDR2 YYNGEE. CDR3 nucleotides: TGTGCCAGCAGCCCCCTCGGAGGGCTCTATGGCTACACCTTC. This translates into CASSPLGGLYGYTF.

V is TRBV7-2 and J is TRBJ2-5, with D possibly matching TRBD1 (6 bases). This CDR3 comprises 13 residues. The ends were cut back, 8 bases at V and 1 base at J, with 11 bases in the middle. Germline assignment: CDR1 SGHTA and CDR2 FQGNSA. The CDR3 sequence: CASANRVQETQYF. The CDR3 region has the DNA TGTGCCAGCGCAAACAGGGTCCAAGAGACCCAGTACTTC.

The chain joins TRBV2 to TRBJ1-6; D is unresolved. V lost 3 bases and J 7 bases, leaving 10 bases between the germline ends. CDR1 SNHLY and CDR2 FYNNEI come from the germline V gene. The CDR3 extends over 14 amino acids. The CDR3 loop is CASSEDSKNSPLHF. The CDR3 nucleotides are TGTGCCAGCAGTGAGGACTCCAAGAATTCACCCCTCCACTTT. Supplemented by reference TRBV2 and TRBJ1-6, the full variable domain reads EPEVTQTPSHQVTQMGQEVILRCVPISNHLYFYWYRQILGQKVEFLVSFYNNEISEKSEIFDDQFSVERPDGSNFTLKIRSTKLEDSAMYFCASSEDSKNSPLHFGNGTRLTVT.

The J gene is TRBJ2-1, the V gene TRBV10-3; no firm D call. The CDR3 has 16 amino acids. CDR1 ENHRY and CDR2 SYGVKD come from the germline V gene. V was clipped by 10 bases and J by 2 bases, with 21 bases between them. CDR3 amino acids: CASSSSGEPAYNEQFF. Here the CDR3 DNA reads TGTGCCAGCAGCTCATCCGGAGAGCCGGCCTACAATGAGCAGTTCTTC.

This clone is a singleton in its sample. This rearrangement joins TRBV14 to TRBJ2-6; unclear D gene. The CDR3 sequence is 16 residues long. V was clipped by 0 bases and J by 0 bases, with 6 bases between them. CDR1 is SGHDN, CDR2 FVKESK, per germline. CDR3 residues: CASSQDFLSGANVLTF. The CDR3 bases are TGTGCCAGCAGCCAAGACTTCCTCTCTGGGGCCAACGTCCTGACTTTC.

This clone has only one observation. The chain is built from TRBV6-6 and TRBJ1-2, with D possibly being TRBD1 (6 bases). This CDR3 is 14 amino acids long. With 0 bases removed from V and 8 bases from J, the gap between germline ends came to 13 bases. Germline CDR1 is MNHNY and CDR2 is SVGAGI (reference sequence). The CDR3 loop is CASSYSHGGDGYTF. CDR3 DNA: TGTGCCAGCAGTTACTCTCATGGGGGCGACGGCTACACCTTC.

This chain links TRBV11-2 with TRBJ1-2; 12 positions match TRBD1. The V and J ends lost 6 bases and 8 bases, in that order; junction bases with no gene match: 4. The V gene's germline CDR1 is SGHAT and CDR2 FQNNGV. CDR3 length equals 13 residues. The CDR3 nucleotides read TGTGCCAGCAGAGGGACAGGGGGCTTCGGCTACACCTTC. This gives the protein CASRGTGGFGYTF.

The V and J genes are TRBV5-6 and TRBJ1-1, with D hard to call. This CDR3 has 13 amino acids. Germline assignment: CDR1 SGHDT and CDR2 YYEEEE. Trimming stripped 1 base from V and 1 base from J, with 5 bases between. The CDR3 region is CASSLRWNTEAFF. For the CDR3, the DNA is TGTGCCAGCAGCTTGCGGTGGAACACTGAAGCTTTCTTT. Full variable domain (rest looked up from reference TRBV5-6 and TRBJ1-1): DAGVTQSPTHLIKTRGQQVTLRCSPKSGHDTVSWYQQALGQGPQFIFQYYEEEERQRGNFPDRFSGHQFPNYSSELNVNALLLGDSALYLCASSLRWNTEAFFGQGTRLTVV.